This TCR beta chain was recorded in a study of blood T cell repertoires in COVID-19. In terms of age and location, participants ranged from roughly 18 to 100 years and lived in about 25 US areas. Measured with immunoSEQ multiplex PCR; TCRdb has only the in-frame clones, and not every one. The sample contains about 270,000 clones, around 90% of which appear only once. Germline loops: CDR1 KGHSH, CDR2 LQKENI. The CDR3 is 16 residues long. Trimming took 2 bases from V and 4 from J; bases not matched to a gene: 7. This chain uses TRBV18 with TRBJ2-7; 11 nucleotides agree with TRBD1. The receptor was derived from a woman aged 25 to 39 with acute COVID-19. The sample comprised PBMCs or T cells enriched from blood (not recorded which). CDR3 region: CASSPVGQGVPYEQYF. The CDR3 region has the DNA TGTGCCAGCTCACCAGTGGGACAGGGGGTCCCTTACGAGCAGTACTTC.